This section outlines one T cell receptor (beta chain) sequence together with its context. The antigen it binds to is not known. Base qualities are missing; no much larger clone stands one base away. V and J are trimmed by 3 bases and 10 bases, and the gene matches miss 9 bases of the junction. The CDR3, from cysteine to phenylalanine, totals 14 residues. Of the read, only the CDR3 DNA is kept; its 42 bases are in frame from base 1. As encoded in the germline V gene (reference sequence), CDR1 is SEHNR while CDR2 is FQNEAQ. The data originate from a study of shared clonotypes between healthy human individuals (dated by TCRdb to 2020 to 2021). Background for the entire study: The cohort comprised a couple of women and a few men aged 18 to 49 years. To estimate repertoire size and how much clonotype sharing occurs between individuals, the study deeply sequenced the blood TCR repertoires of several healthy adults. For each donor, three plates each were used for CD4 naive and CD4 memory, two plates were used for CD8 naive, and one plate was used for CD8 memory. To increase sequencing depth and limit assay-specific biases, different laboratories used diverse techniques to prepare libraries and sequence TCR repertoires. Each donor's leukapheresis produced roughly between roughly 0.85 and 10 billion PBMCs. Paper-wide results and their limitations: Because the study included only a small number of donors, the genetic and exposure-history diversity represented was limited. Sampling was limited to blood, and TCR repertoires in tissue likely differ from TCR repertoires in blood. Naive subsets generally had larger estimated clonotype richness than memory subsets. Incomplete sequencing was indicated by rarefaction of sorted-subset datasets, despite the large sequencing depth. Sharing across several donors was observed for approximately 5% of naive CD4, less than 4% of naive CD8, over 2% of memory CD4, and roughly 0.4% of memory CD8 clonotypes. Compared with non-shared clonotypes, the clonotypes found in all four sorted-subset donors had higher generation probabilities. Based on pairwise subsampling, the degree of clonotype sharing among donors was expected to be affected by sequencing depth.

CD8 naive samples consisted of CD45RO-negative cells that were positively selected for CCR7, yielding a CD45RA+CCR7+ population without TemRA cells. Healthy HIV-negative adults with no recently reported acute infections or vaccinations were included as donors. All donors were Caucasian adults living in Nashville, Tennessee, USA. After blood collection by leukapheresis, PBMCs were isolated using Ficoll-Histopaque density gradient centrifugation and then cryopreserved in the vapor phase of liquid nitrogen. Purity and quantity of every magnetically sorted T cell population were checked by analytical flow cytometry. Each sorted fraction had its genomic DNA isolated and then quantified by UV absorbance on a Nanodrop 2000c. Using the deep immunoSEQ assay, TCR CDR3 regions were amplified from genomic DNA by multiplex PCR. Extracted genomic DNA from each cell subset was distributed evenly across all wells of several immunoSEQ 96-well plates, and each plate was treated as a replicate. For sorted subsets, about 200 ng genomic DNA, equal to 30,000 or so T cell genomes, was loaded into each replicate PCR. Purified libraries were quantified with a Qubit 3.0 fluorometer, sized on a Bioanalyzer 2100, and re-quantified with the KAPA Library Quantification kit. Each immunoSEQ 96-well plate was sequenced on its own single-read 150-cycle Illumina NextSeq 550 flow cell. Per the authors' processing: Because the immunoSEQ output held only junctional sequences and lacked quality scores, the filtering could not match the filtering applied to full-length reads. To assign V/J genes and CDR3, sequences were annotated against IMGT germline references using PyIR, a Python wrapper for IgBLAST v1.9. Any read was removed if the V/J assignment was weak (E-value above 1e-6), the CDR3 was missing, or the read contained stop codons, out-of-frame junctions, or ambiguous translated residues. A V3J clonotype was defined by an identical inferred V gene, J gene, and CDR3 amino acid sequence. Percentage overlap between repertoires was calculated by dividing the number of shared unique clonotypes by the size of the smaller repertoire. Repertoire richness was assessed with RTK rarefaction, the Chao1 estimator, and Recon v2.1 estimates of unobserved clonotypes. OLGA was used to compute generation probabilities for all TCRbeta clonotypes that the gDNA method yielded from a handful of donors. What TCRdb holds here is the immuneACCESS table cut down to in-frame rearrangements. Part of the clones is not present; checked against another copy, under half of the missing clones reflect an unresolved V gene, and the others are unexplained. The V and J calls and clone size are taken from that table; D and trimming were inferred from the DNA. This sample is represented by 1.5 million to 2.5 million clones; 85% to 95% of them were singletons. The ten largest clones represent roughly 1.2% of the sample.

The sequence came from a man aged 18-30 years in good health. The sequencing sample was made of naive CD8+ T cells sorted from blood. According to the study, the label for this sample's cell subset or site signals: CD45RA+CCR7+. This chain joins TRBV7-9 to TRBJ2-3, and 8 bases in between align with TRBD2. The nucleotide sequence is TGTGCCAGCAGCTTCGGGGGGGTCCAAGGGGCGCAGTATTTT. Its protein reads: CASSFGGVQGAQYF.